The 3 T cell receptor beta chains below were found in one sample sequenced in a study of technical replicates of blood from several donors (dated by TCRdb to 2016 to 2017). Libraries were made using the immunoSEQ multiplex PCR assay. Sourced from immuneACCESS, this table was stored by TCRdb with only in-frame sequences that have V and J called. A share of the clones is absent; for the studies checked, an unresolved V gene accounts for under half, and the remainder has no known explanation. The sample includes just under 85,000 clones, with more than 80% observed a single time. The ten largest clones represent about 0.23% of the sample. The sample comprised T cells isolated from PBMCs. The receptors stem from a human donor in good health.

The sample holds one count of this clone. The gene calls are TRBV9 and TRBJ2-7; D uncertain. Germline CDR1 SGDLS, CDR2 YYNGEE. V lost 4 bases and J lost 0, with 8 bases in between. This CDR3 is 13 amino acids long. The chain's CDR3 is CASSHGPSYEQYF. The CDR3 nucleotides are TGTGCCAGCAGCCATGGCCCCTCCTACGAGCAGTACTTC. Together with reference TRBV9 and TRBJ2-7, the CDR3 gives the full variable domain: DSGVTQTPKHLITATGQRVTLRCSPRSGDLSVYWYQQSLDQGLQFLIQYYNGEERAKGNILERFSAQQFPDLHSELNLSSLELGDSALYFCASSHGPSYEQYFGPGTRLTVT.

The chain joins TRBV18 to TRBJ2-2, with 7 bases lining up with TRBD1. CDR1 KGHSH and CDR2 LQKENI come from the germline V gene. The V segment lost 2 bases and the J segment 13 bases; nucleotides outside the gene matches: 13. The CDR3 consists of 15 residues. The CDR3 DNA reads TGTGCCAGCTCACCAGACAGGGCGGGCTCAGGGCGGCTGTTTTTT. Encoded protein: CASSPDRAGSGRLFF.

CDR3 in amino acids: CASSELTIGGQGIGAFF. Here the CDR3 DNA reads TGTGCCAGCAGTGAATTGACGATTGGGGGACAGGGGATAGGAGCTTTCTTT. The rearrangement links TRBV2 to TRBJ1-1; 10 positions agree with TRBD1. The CDR3 has 17 residues. CDR1 SNHLY and CDR2 FYNNEI come from the germline V gene. The trim removed 2 bases at V and 10 bases at J, leaving 16 bases unmatched. Full variable domain (outside the CDR3, taken from reference TRBV2 and TRBJ1-1): EPEVTQTPSHQVTQMGQEVILRCVPISNHLYFYWYRQILGQKVEFLVSFYNNEISEKSEIFDDQFSVERPDGSNFTLKIRSTKLEDSAMYFCASSELTIGGQGIGAFFGQGTRLTVV.